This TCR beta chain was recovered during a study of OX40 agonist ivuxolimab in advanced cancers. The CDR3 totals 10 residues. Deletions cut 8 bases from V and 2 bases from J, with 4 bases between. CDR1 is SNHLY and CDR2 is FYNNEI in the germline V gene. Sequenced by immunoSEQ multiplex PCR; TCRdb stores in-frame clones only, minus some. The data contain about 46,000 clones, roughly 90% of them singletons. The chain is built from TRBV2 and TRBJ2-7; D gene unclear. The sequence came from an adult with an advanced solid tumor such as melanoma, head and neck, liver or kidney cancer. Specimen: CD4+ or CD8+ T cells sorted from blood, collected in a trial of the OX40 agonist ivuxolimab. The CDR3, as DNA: TGTGCCAGCGGGCCCTACGAGCAGTACTTC. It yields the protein CASGPYEQYF.